The 7 T cell receptor beta chains in this list originate from one sample, sequenced in a study of control samples from healthy donors and cancer patients. The assay was immunoSEQ multiplex PCR, and TCRdb's table has in-frame clones only and misses some. The sample holds about 82,000 clones, over 75% seen once. The specimen sequenced was blood. These receptors all stem from a man aged 50 to 59 in good health.

This chain joins TRBV7-8 and TRBJ2-1; D remains ambiguous. Per germline, CDR1 SGHVS and CDR2 FQNEAQ. Trimming pared 1 base from V and 14 bases from J, leaving 9 bases between. The CDR3 length is 11 residues. The CDR3 region is CASSLGEIEFF. The CDR3 DNA sequence: TGTGCCAGCAGCTTAGGGGAAATCGAGTTCTTC.

The chain links TRBV18 to TRBJ1-1, with D unresolved. The length of the CDR3 is 14 residues. V was trimmed by 3 bases and J by 4 bases, leaving 12 bases between them. Germline CDR1 is KGHSH and CDR2 is LQKENI. The DNA for the CDR3 is TGTGCCAGCTCACCCGGTTTCGCGGGCACTGAAGCTTTCTTT. Amino acid sequence: CASSPGFAGTEAFF. Full variable domain (outside the CDR3, taken from reference TRBV18 and TRBJ1-1): NAGVMQNPRHLVRRRGQEARLRCSPMKGHSHVYWYRQLPEEGLKFMVYLQKENIIDESGMPKERFSAEFPKEGPSILRIQQVVRGDSAAYFCASSPGFAGTEAFFGQGTRLTVV.

This clone was picked up one time. The genes are TRBV19 and TRBJ1-5; a possible D gene is TRBD1 (5 bases). Per germline, CDR1 LNHDA and CDR2 SQIVND (reference sequence). The CDR3 covers 14 residues. Trimming left V 3 bases short and J 5 bases short, with 11 bases between. The CDR3 protein is CASSMQGRDQPQHF. CDR3 DNA: TGTGCCAGTAGTATGCAGGGACGGGATCAGCCCCAGCATTTT.

CDR3 sequence (DNA): TGTGCCAGCAGCCAAGATCATGAGGACGGCCCCACCTTC. Translation: CASSQDHEDGPTF. This chain joins TRBV14 and TRBJ1-2; D gene unclear. V gave up 0 bases and J gave up 13 bases, with 15 bases separating them. CDR3 length equals 13 residues. Per the germline V gene, CDR1 is SGHDN and CDR2 is FVKESK. The variable domain in full, with the rest retrieved from reference TRBV14 and TRBJ1-2, is EAGVTQFPSHSVIEKGQTVTLRCDPISGHDNLYWYRRVMGKEIKFLLHFVKESKQDESGMPNNRFLAERTGGTYSTLKVQPAELEDSGVYFCASSQDHEDGPTFGSGTRLTVV.

J is TRBJ2-3 and V is TRBV5-1; 7 bases align to TRBD1. The CDR3 has 14 residues. Germline lookup yields CDR1 SGHRS and CDR2 YFSETQ. V lost 1 base to trimming and J lost 1 base; unmatched junction nucleotides: 0. The CDR3 reads CASSLQGGTDTQYF. The DNA for the CDR3 is TGCGCCAGCAGCTTGCAGGGGGGCACAGATACGCAGTATTTT.

The V gene is TRBV5-4, the J gene TRBJ2-3; 10 nucleotides agree with TRBD2. This CDR3 has 15 amino acids. V dropped 3 bases and J dropped 1; count of bases not matched to a gene: 2. The germline gives CDR1 SGHNT, CDR2 YYREEE (reference sequence). DNA for the CDR3: TGTGCCAGCAGCTCCGGACTAGCGGGCACAGATACGCAGTATTTT. As protein: CASSSGLAGTDTQYF.

The chain joins TRBV7-9 to TRBJ1-6; D gene unclear. Trimming shortened V by 5 bases and J by 6 bases, and 17 bases separated the two germline ends. Germline CDR1 reads SEHNR; CDR2 reads FQNEAQ (reference sequence). CDR3 length equals 16 residues. The CDR3 DNA follows: TGTGCCAGCAGCCCCGAAGGGTGGAAGACTAATTCACCCCTCCACTTT. Translation: CASSPEGWKTNSPLHF.